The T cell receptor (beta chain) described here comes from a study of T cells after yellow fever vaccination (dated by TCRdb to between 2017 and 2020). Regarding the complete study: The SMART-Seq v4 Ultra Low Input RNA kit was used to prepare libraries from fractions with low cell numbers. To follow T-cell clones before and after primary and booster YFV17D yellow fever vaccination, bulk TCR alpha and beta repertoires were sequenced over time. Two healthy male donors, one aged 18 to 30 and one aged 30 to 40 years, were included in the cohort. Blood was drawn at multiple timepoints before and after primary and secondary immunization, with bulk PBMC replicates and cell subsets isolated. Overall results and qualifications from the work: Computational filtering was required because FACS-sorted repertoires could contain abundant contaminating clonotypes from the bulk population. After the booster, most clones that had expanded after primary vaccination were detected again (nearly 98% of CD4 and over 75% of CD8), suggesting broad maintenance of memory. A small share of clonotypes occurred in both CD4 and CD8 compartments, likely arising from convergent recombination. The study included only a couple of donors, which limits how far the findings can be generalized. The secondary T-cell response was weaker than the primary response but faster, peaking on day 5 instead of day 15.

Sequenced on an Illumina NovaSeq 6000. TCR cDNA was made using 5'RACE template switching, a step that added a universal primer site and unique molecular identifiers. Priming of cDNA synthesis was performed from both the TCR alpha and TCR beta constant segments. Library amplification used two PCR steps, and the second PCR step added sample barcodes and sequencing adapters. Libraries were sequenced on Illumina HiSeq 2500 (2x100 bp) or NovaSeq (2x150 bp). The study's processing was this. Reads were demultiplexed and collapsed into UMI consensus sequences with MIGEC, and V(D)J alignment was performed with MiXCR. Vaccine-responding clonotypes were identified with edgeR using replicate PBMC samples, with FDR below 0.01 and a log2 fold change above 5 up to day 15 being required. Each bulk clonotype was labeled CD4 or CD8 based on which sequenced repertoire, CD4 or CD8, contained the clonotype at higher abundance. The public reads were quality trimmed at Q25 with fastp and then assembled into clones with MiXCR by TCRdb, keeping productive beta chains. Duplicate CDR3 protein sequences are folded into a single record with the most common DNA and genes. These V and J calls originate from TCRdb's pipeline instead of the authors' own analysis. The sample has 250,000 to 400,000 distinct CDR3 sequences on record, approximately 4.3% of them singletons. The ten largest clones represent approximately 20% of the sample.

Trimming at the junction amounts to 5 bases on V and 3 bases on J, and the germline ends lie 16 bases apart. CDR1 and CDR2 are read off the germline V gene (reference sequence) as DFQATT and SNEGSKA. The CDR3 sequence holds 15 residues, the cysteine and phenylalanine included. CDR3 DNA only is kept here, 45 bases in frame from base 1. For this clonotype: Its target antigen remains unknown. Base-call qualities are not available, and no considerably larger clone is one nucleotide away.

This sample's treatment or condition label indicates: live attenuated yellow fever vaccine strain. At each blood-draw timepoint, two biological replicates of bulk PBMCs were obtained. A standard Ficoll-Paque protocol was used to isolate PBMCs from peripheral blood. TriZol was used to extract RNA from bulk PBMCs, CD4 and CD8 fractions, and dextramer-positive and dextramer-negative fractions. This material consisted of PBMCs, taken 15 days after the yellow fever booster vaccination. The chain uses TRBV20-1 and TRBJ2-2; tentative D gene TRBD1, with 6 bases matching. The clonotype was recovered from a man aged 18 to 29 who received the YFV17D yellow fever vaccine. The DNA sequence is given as TGCAGTGCTCTAAAAGACAGGTTGTACACCGGGGAGCTGTTTTTT. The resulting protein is CSALKDRLYTGELFF.